The 7 T cell receptor beta chains below come from one sample, sequenced in a study of CD8+CD57+ T cells in acquired aplastic anemia. The template for TCR beta VDJ and CDR3 sequence profiling was genomic DNA. From the reads, TCRdb called clonotypes with MiXCR, one entry per CDR3 protein. This table has fewer than 200,000 distinct CDR3 sequences, about three fifths appearing once. The sequenced material came from sorted CD4+, CD8+, or CD8+CD57+ T cells (not recorded which) from PBMCs. Source of these receptors: a human donor in good health.

This clonotype has at least ten counts. Written as DNA, the CDR3 is TGTGCTAGTGGGACTAGCGGGAGCTACGAGCAGTACTTC. This gives the protein CASGTSGSYEQYF. The genes are TRBV12-5 and TRBJ2-7; 12 nucleotides align to TRBD2. Trimming at V came to 6 bases and at J to 3 bases, leaving 0 bases not matched to a gene. The CDR3 is made up of 13 amino acids. CDR1 is LGHNT, CDR2 FRNRAP, per germline.

The gene calls are TRBV9 and TRBJ2-7, with D possibly matching TRBD2 (6 bases). Looked up from germline, CDR1 is SGDLS and CDR2 is YYNGEE. CDR3 length equals 16 residues. Trimming pared 4 bases from V and 0 bases from J, leaving 17 bases between. The CDR3 is CASSPIGRDGSYEQYF. Written as DNA, the CDR3 is TGTGCCAGCAGCCCCATCGGGCGGGACGGCTCCTACGAGCAGTACTTC.

The chain uses TRBV5-1 and TRBJ2-5; D remains ambiguous. This CDR3 has 12 amino acids. The V end lost 0 bases, the J end lost 4 bases, and 4 bases lay between the germline ends. CDR1 and CDR2 (germline): SGHRS, YFSETQ. This CDR3 is CASSLGSETQYF. CDR3 nucleotides: TGCGCCAGCAGCTTGGGATCAGAGACCCAGTACTTC.

J is TRBJ2-1 and V is TRBV29-1; 7 bases line up with TRBD1. CDR1 SQVTM and CDR2 ANQGSEA come from the germline V gene. The CDR3 totals 14 residues. The J segment lost 5 bases and the V segment lost 8 bases, leaving 12 bases of the junction unmatched. The CDR3 DNA reads as TGCAGCCGACCTGGGACAGCGAAAAACAATGAGCAGTTCTTC. This sequence encodes CSRPGTAKNNEQFF.

This clonotype was observed a single time. The final CDR3 position lacks the conserved phenylalanine or tryptophan, pointing to a likely read error. This rearrangement joins TRBV20-1 to TRBJ2-5; D not resolved. V was clipped by 6 bases and J by 5 bases, with 13 bases between them. Germline CDR1 and CDR2: DFQATT and SNEGSKA (reference sequence). CDR3 size: 12 residues. DNA for the CDR3: TGCAGTGCAACTGACACCCCGGAGACCCAGTACTCC. It codes for CSATDTPETQYS.

V and J are TRBV12-3 or TRBV12-4 and TRBJ1-1; 7 nucleotides match TRBD1. The CDR3 has 15 residues. The CDR3 spells CASGQGQPGRTEAFF. The CDR3 region has the DNA TGTGCTAGTGGGCAGGGACAGCCAGGGAGGACTGAAGCTTTCTTT.

About this clonotype itself: The conserved closing phenylalanine or tryptophan is absent in this CDR3, likely reflecting a read error. The chain employs TRBV15 and TRBJ1-5, with D perhaps TRBD1 (6 bases). Trimming left V 1 base short and J 2 bases short, with 12 bases between. Germline CDR1 and CDR2: LNHNV and YYDKDF (reference sequence). This CDR3 is built from 16 residues. This CDR3 is CATSRGQEFGNQPQHL. The CDR3 region has the DNA TGTGCCACCAGCAGAGGACAGGAGTTTGGCAATCAGCCCCAGCATCTT.